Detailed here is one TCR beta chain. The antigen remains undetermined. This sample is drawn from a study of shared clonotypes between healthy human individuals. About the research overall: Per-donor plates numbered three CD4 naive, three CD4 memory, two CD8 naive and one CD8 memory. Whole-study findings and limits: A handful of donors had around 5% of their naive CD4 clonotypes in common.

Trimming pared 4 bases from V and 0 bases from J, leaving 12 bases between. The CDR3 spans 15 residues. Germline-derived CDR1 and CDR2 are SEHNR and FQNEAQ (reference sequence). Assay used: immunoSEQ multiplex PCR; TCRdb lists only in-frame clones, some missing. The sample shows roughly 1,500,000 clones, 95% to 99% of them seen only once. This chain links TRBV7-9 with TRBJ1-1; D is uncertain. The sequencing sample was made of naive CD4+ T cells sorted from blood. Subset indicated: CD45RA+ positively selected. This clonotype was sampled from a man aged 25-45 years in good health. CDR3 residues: CASSSLGQMNTEAFF. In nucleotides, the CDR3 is TGTGCCAGCAGCTCGTTAGGTCAGATGAACACTGAAGCTTTCTTT.